This T cell receptor beta chain was sequenced for a study of graft-versus-host responses after intestinal transplantation. Background on the study: Transplantation in recipients was multivisceral, liver-intestinal, or isolated intestinal. Each recipient received anti-thymocyte globulin induction, then tacrolimus and steroids for approximately three years.

This CDR3 spans 17 amino acids. CDR1 SGHAT and CDR2 FQNNGV come from the germline V gene. With 5 bases clipped from V and 1 base from J, the junction kept 14 bases outside the gene matches. Regarding this clone: What it binds is not known.

Study findings and constraints: Present in recipient marrow, GvH clones included some that appeared first in ileum or blood. Early post-transplant HvG declines tracked with peak circulating GvH clone levels.

Profiling relied on immunoSEQ multiplex PCR, and the TCRdb table lists in-frame clones only, not all of them. The profile shows 85,000 to 90,000 clones, under 85% of them singletons. The material sequenced was unstimulated CD8+ T cells sorted from spleen or lymph node cells, taken before intestinal transplant. The chain employs TRBV11-2 and TRBJ2-7, with TRBD1 matching over 7 bases. The receptor was derived from a human donor who received an intestinal transplant. The CDR3 nucleotides are TGTGCCAGCAGCCCGACCCCCGGGACAGTCCTTTCCTACGAGCAGTACTTC. Translating it yields CASSPTPGTVLSYEQYF.